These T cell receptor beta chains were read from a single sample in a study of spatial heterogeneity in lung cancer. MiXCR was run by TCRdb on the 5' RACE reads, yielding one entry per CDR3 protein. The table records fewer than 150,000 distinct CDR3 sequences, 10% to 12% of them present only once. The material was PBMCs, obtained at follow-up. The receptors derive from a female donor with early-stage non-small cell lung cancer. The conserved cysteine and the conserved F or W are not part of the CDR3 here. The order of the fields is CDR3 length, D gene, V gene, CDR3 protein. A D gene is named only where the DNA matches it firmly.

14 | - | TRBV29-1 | SVGDFTGGKYNEQF
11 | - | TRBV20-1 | SASLGANYGYT
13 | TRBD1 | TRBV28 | ASSLGDRMYNEQF
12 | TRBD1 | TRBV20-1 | SAQGQLDNYGYT
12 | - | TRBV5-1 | ASSLGYSPDTQY
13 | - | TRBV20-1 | SARDNLRIGNEQF
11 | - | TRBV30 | AWNRGSNQPQH
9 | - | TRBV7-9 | ASDSNYGYT
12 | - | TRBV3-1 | ASSQDRRYNEQF
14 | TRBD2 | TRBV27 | ASSFRLAGVTGELF
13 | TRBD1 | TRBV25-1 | ASSLGGTGNEKLF
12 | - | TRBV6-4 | ASSVDGGADTQY
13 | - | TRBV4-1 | ASSQDWSGGKGYT
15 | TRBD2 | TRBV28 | AGSLGRAGGHQETQY
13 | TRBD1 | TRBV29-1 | SVEGVGGVNTEAF
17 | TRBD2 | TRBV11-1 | ASSLRGAGTSGSSYEQY
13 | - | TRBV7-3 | ASSLTPGRQETQY
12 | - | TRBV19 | ASSISGGQETQY
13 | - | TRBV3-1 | ASSHHDSIKNIQY
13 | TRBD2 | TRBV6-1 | ASSGHLAGVDTQY
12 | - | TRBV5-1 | ASRRTGGTDTQY
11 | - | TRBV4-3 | ASSQTDGNTIY
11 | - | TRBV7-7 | ASSLRIQETQY
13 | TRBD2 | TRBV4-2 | ASSLTTAGVSEQF
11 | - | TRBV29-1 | SVQARENTEAF
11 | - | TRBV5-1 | ASSLYEDGEQF
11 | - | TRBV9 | ASSASPAGELF
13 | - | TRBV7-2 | ASSLETYNTGELF
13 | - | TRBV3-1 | ASSQGGSNNSPLH
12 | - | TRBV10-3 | ATRQGSEQETQY
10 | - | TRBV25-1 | ASSDGGYGYT
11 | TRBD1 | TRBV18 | ASSPTGLAEAF
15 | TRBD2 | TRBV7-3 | ASSRLAGGQSYNEQF
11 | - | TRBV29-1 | SVEGDRTYEAF
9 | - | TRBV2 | ASNVADTQY
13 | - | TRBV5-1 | ASSSRVRSYNEQF
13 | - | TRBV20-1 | SADSNGRGRTEAF
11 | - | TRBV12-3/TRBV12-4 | ASSLSLNQPQH
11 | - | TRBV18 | ASSPPVMPGYT
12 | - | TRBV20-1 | SARGRRNTGELF
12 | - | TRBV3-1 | ASSPNLVVQPQH
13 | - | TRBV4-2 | ASSQVKGSNQPQH
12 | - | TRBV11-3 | ASSFGTENTEAF
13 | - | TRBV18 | ASSPGRISNQPQH
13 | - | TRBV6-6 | ASSIGKSGANVLT
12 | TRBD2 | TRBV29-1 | SGQLAPPGNEQF
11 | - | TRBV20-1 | SARQANTGELF
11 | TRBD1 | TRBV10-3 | AIRIGGSGELF
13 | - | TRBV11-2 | ASSLMRDLRNEQF
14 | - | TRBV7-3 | ASSLGQGLNTGELF
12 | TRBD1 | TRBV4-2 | ASSQVGTGNEAF
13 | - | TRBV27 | ASSLSASSNEKLF
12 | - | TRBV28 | ASSLSAGNQAQH